A selection of T cell receptor beta chains follows, all from one sample in a study of cytomegalovirus exposure and HLA in healthy donors. TCRdb's table, derived via immunoSEQ multiplex PCR, lists solely in-frame clones and lacks some. The sample holds about 87,000 clones, 74% seen once. The sequenced material came from PBMCs. These receptors were obtained from a man aged 30-40 years in good health and CMV-seropositive. Each CDR3 is given with its conserved first and last residue. D genes are given only for firm matches. Not every row has a clone size; where given, it reads once, few, many or a size class.

abundance,d_gene,v_gene,j_gene,CDR3nt,CDR3aa
once,-,TRBV11-3,TRBJ2-7,TGTGCCAGCAGCTACGCCCAGGGGTACGAGCAGTACTTC,CASSYAQGYEQYF
few,TRBD1,TRBV4-2,TRBJ1-3,TGTGCCAGCAGCTCAAGAGGGGACAGCTACTTTGGAAACACCATATATTTT,CASSSRGDSYFGNTIYF
many,-,TRBV6-1,TRBJ1-5,TGTGCCAGCAACGGGGAGTGGGATAATCAGCCCCAGCATTTT,CASNGEWDNQPQHF
-,-,TRBV29-1,TRBJ2-1,TGCAGCGTTAGAACCCGGGGGACAGAGACTTACAATGAGCAGTTCTTC,CSVRTRGTETYNEQFF
few,TRBD1,TRBV29-1,TRBJ2-1,TGCAGCGTCTTCTTGACAGGGGCGAGCAATGAGCAGTTCTTC,CSVFLTGASNEQFF
-,TRBD2,TRBV7-2,TRBJ2-7,TGTGCCAGCAGCGATAGCGGGAGGGCCAAGCGCAACGAGCAGTACTTC,CASSDSGRAKRNEQYF
few,-,TRBV10-3,TRBJ2-7,TGTGCCATCAGGTGGGACAACTCCTACGAGCAGTACTTC,CAIRWDNSYEQYF
few,-,TRBV5-1,TRBJ2-3,TGCGCCAGCAGCTTGGAGGGAGGTGGAACAGATACGCAGTATTTT,CASSLEGGGTDTQYF
once,TRBD1,TRBV7-7,TRBJ2-7,TGTGCTAGCAGTCCCGGGACAGGGGCCGAGCAGTACTTC,CASSPGTGAEQYF
few,-,TRBV2,TRBJ1-4,TGTGCCAGCCAAGTTCAGGGAACTAATGAAAAACTGTTTTTT,CASQVQGTNEKLFF
-,-,TRBV6-1,TRBJ2-5,TGTGCCAGCAGTGGCCTACAGGGCTTAGGGGAGACCCAGTACTTC,CASSGLQGLGETQYF
-,-,TRBV6-1,TRBJ1-2,TGTGCCAGCAGTGCGCAGGGGCAGGGGACGAACTATGGCTACACCTTC,CASSAQGQGTNYGYTF
-,TRBD1,TRBV12-5,TRBJ2-7,TGTGCTAGTGGTTCTGACAGGGGATCCTACGAGCAGTACTTC,CASGSDRGSYEQYF
few,-,TRBV27,TRBJ1-1,TGTGCCAGCAGTTCGAGACAGGAAGCTTTCTTT,CASSSRQEAFF
-,-,TRBV28,TRBJ2-1,TGTGCCAGCACCCTGGGTGGTACAGGGCTGTTCTTC,CASTLGGTGLFF
few,TRBD2,TRBV11-2,TRBJ2-7,TGTGCCAGCAGCAACCCGGGAGGAAACGAGCAGTACTTC,CASSNPGGNEQYF
few,TRBD1,TRBV4-1,TRBJ1-5,TGCGCCAGCAGCCTTGACAGGGATCTTCAGCCCCAGCATTTT,CASSLDRDLQPQHF